Presented here are 14 T cell receptor beta chains from one specimen sequenced in a study of T cells after yellow fever vaccination. TCRdb processed the 5' RACE reads anew with MiXCR; each CDR3 protein has one entry. Here the sample spans over 300,000 distinct CDR3 sequences, about 4% being singletons. The sample in question was PBMCs, obtained 5 days after the yellow fever booster vaccination. These receptors came from a man aged 18 to 29 who received the YFV17D yellow fever vaccine.

In its sample, this clonotype was seen many times. V gene TRBV5-6 combines with J gene TRBJ2-1; 8 positions agree with TRBD1. Per the germline V gene, CDR1 is SGHDT and CDR2 is YYEEEE. The CDR3 consists of 12 residues. The V gene end was trimmed by 0 bases and the J gene end by 15 bases; junction bases not matched to a gene: 5. The CDR3, as DNA: TGTGCCAGCAGCTTGGTTCAGGGGGCGCGGTTCTTC. Translating gives CASSLVQGARFF.

The V and J genes are TRBV4-2 and TRBJ2-1; tentative D call: TRBD1 (6 bases). The length of the CDR3 is 13 residues. Germline CDR1 is LGHNA and CDR2 is YNFKEQ. Trimming stripped 6 bases from V and 6 bases from J, with 12 bases between. This CDR3 is CASSRTGPNEQFF. CDR3 nucleotide sequence: TGTGCCAGCAGTCGAACAGGGCCCAATGAGCAGTTCTTC.

V and J are TRBV7-2 and TRBJ2-2; D possibly matches TRBD1 or TRBD2 (5 bases each). V lost 5 bases to trimming and J lost 6 bases, with 13 bases between them. This CDR3 has 14 amino acids. CDR1 SGHTA and CDR2 FQGNSA come from the germline V gene. The DNA of the CDR3 is TGTGCCAGCAGCATCGGAATGGGGGCCGGGGAGCTGTTTTTT. Amino acids: CASSIGMGAGELFF.

This chain joins TRBV27 and TRBJ2-4; D might be TRBD1 or TRBD2, each matching 5 bases. Germline CDR1 MNHEY, CDR2 SMNVEV (reference sequence). V lost 6 bases to trimming and J lost 8 bases, with 11 bases between them. The length of the CDR3 is 12 residues. CDR3 sequence reads: CASRGVADIQYF. CDR3 coding DNA: TGTGCCAGCAGGGGGGTCGCTGACATTCAGTACTTC.

This clonotype appeared a few times. This rearrangement joins TRBV12-3 or TRBV12-4 to TRBJ1-2; D is unclear. Trimming removed 4 bases at V and 8 bases at J, with 11 bases between. The CDR3 runs to 12 residues. In DNA, the CDR3 is TGTGCCAGCAGTTCCAGCCTCGGGGGCTACACCTTC. Protein: CASSSSLGGYTF.

This clonotype was observed a handful of times. The chain combines TRBV28 with TRBJ1-4, with TRBD1 matching 7 bases. Looked up from germline, CDR1 is MDHEN and CDR2 is SYDVKM. J gave up 7 bases and V 5 bases, and 10 bases lay outside the gene matches. This CDR3 comprises 15 residues. The DNA for the CDR3 is TGTGCCAGCAGTCGTCGCCTGACAGGGATTGAAAAACTGTTTTTT. Translating gives CASSRRLTGIEKLFF.

This clonotype was seen a handful of times. The rearrangement uses TRBV6-2 or TRBV6-3 and TRBJ1-3, with D tentatively TRBD1 (5 bases). This CDR3 has 15 amino acids. V lost 8 bases and J 0 bases, leaving 14 bases between the germline ends. Germline CDR1 reads MNHEY; CDR2 reads SVGEGT. Here the CDR3 reads CASGVGHLSGNTIYF. DNA of the CDR3: TGTGCCAGCGGCGTCGGACACCTCTCTGGAAACACCATATATTTT.

This clonotype occurred a few times. CDR3 amino acids: CSARSYQPYEQYV. For the CDR3, the DNA is TGCAGTGCTAGATCCTACCAACCCTACGAGCAGTACGTC. The rearrangement links TRBV20-1 to TRBJ2-7; D is undetermined. This CDR3 region has 13 residues. V dropped 2 bases and J dropped 2 bases, with 10 bases sitting between them. CDR1 DFQATT and CDR2 SNEGSKA come from the germline V gene (reference sequence).

This clonotype was seen only a few times. This chain links TRBV5-5 with TRBJ2-7, with TRBD1 as a possible D gene (6 bases). The CDR3 has 15 amino acids. V was clipped by 3 bases and J by 0 bases, with 13 bases between them. Germline V gene lookup returns CDR1 SGHKS and CDR2 YYEKEE (reference sequence). CDR3 sequence reads: CASSSKTGPSYEQYV. CDR3 nucleotide sequence: TGTGCCAGCAGCTCCAAGACAGGCCCCTCCTACGAGCAGTACGTC.

This clonotype appeared many times. This chain connects TRBV7-8 to TRBJ2-3; D perhaps matches TRBD1 (6 bases). CDR3 length: 16 amino acids. V was pared by 5 bases and J by 2 bases, with 17 bases between. The germline V gene has CDR1 SGHVS and CDR2 FQNEAQ. CDR3 amino acids: CASSRSNRATTDTQYF. CDR3 coding DNA: TGTGCCAGCAGCCGATCTAACAGGGCCACCACAGATACGCAGTATTTT. Full variable domain (outside the CDR3, taken from reference TRBV7-8 and TRBJ2-3): GAGVSQSPRYKVAKRGQDVALRCDPISGHVSLFWYQQALGQGPEFLTYFQNEAQLDKSGLPSDRFFAERPEGSVSTLKIQRTQQEDSAVYLCASSRSNRATTDTQYFGPGTRLTVL.

The sample holds many counts of this clonotype. The chain couples TRBV24-1 to TRBJ2-2, with a tentative D call TRBD1 (6 bases). Germline CDR1 reads KGHDR; CDR2 reads SFDVKD. The ends were cut back, 5 bases at V and 6 bases at J, with 21 bases in the middle. The CDR3 contains 17 residues. The CDR3 DNA reads as TGTGCCACCAGTGCCTCTAAGGACAGTGCGAGGTCCGGGGAGCTGTTTTTT. Residues: CATSASKDSARSGELFF.

The V and J genes are TRBV27 and TRBJ1-2; D remains ambiguous. The CDR3 totals 14 residues. Germline V lookup: CDR1 MNHEY, CDR2 SMNVEV (reference sequence). The ends were cut back, 6 bases at V and 4 bases at J, with 15 bases in the middle. CDR3 coding DNA: TGTGCCAGCAGCTTGTCGTACGGAGTCTATGGCTACACCTTC. Translating gives CASSLSYGVYGYTF.

The chain combines TRBV11-2 with TRBJ2-3; TRBD1 aligns across 8 bases. Germline CDR1 is SGHAT and CDR2 is FQNNGV. This CDR3 has 14 amino acids. The V and J ends lost 5 bases and 6 bases, in that order; junction bases with no gene match: 7. This chain's CDR3 is CASSPRTGLDTQYF. The CDR3 DNA reads as TGTGCCAGCAGCCCTCGGACAGGGTTGGATACGCAGTATTTT.

This clonotype was counted ten times or more. The chain couples TRBV19 to TRBJ1-1; tentative D call: TRBD1 (5 bases). The V end lost 5 bases, the J end lost 5 bases, and 15 bases lay between the germline ends. The CDR3 has 14 residues. CDR1 is LNHDA, CDR2 SQIVND, per germline (reference sequence). The CDR3 DNA follows: TGTGCCAGTAGTTTGTTGCCAGGGTATACTGAAGCTTTCTTT. Its protein is CASSLLPGYTEAFF.